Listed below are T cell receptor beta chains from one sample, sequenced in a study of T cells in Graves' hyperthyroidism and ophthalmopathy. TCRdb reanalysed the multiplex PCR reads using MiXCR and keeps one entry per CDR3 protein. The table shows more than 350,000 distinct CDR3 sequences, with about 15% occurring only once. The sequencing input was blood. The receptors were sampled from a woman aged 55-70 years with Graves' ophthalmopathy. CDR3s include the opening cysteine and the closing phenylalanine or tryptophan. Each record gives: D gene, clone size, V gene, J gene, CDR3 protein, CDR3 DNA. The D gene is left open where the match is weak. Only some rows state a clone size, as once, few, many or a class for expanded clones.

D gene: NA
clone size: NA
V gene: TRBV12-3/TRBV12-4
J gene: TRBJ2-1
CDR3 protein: CASRKEGAYNEQFF
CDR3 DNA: TGTGCCAGCAGAAAAGAGGGGGCCTACAATGAGCAGTTCTTC

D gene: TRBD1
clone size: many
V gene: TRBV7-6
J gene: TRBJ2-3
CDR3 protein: CASSLAQDRDQTSTDTQYF
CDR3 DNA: TGTGCCAGCAGCTTAGCCCAAGACAGGGACCAAACTAGCACAGATACGCAGTATTTT

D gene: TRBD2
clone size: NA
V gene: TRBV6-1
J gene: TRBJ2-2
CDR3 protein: CASSRSGGRNTGELFF
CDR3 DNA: TGTGCCAGCAGTCGATCGGGGGGGCGGAACACCGGGGAGCTGTTTTTT

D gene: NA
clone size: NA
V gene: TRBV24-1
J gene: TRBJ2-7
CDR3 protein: CATSDNGAAPYEQYF
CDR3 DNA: TGTGCCACCAGTGATAACGGAGCTGCCCCCTACGAGCAGTACTTC

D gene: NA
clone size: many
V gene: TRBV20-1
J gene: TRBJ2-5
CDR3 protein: CSAPASGSETQYF
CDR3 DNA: TGCAGTGCTCCAGCGTCGGGGTCTGAGACCCAGTACTTC

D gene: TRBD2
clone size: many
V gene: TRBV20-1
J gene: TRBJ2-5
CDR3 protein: CSATPGGGRGETQYF
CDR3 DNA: TGCAGTGCTACCCCGGGGGGGGGTAGGGGAGAGACCCAGTACTTC

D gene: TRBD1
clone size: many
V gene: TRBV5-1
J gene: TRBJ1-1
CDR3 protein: CASSLAYRGNTEAFF
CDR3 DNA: TGCGCCAGCAGCTTGGCCTACAGGGGGAACACTGAAGCTTTCTTT

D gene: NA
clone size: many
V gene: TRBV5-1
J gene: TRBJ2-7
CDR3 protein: CASSPEGLSYEQYF
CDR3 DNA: TGCGCCAGCAGCCCGGAAGGACTATCCTACGAGCAGTACTTC

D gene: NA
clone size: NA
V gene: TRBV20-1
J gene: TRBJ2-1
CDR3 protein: CSARGGGRDNEQFF
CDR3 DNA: TGCAGTGCTAGGGGGGGAGGCAGGGACAATGAGCAGTTCTTC

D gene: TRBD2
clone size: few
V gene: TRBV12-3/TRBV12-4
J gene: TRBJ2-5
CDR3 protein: CASSFGSSGDQETQYF
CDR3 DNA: TGTGCCAGCAGTTTTGGGTCTAGCGGGGACCAAGAGACCCAGTACTTC

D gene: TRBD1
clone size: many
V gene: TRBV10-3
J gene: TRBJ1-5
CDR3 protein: CAIRNDRGNQPQHF
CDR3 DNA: TGTGCCATCAGAAATGACAGGGGCAATCAGCCCCAGCATTTT

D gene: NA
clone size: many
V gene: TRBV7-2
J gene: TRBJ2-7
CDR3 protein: CASSPQGRYEQYF
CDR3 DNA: TGTGCCAGCAGCCCACAGGGGAGGTACGAGCAGTACTTC

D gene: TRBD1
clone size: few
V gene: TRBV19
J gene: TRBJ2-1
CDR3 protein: CASSIVGRGLDNEQFF
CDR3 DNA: TGTGCCAGTAGTATTGTAGGCAGGGGGCTGGACAATGAGCAGTTCTTC

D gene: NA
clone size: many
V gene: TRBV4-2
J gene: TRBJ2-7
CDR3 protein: CASSPSEGPYEQYF
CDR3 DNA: TGTGCCAGCAGCCCCTCGGAGGGGCCTTACGAGCAGTACTTC

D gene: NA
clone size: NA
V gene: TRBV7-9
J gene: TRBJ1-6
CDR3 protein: CASSLLGTNSPLHF
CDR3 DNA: TGTGCCAGCAGCTTGCTGGGTACGAATTCACCCCTCCACTTT

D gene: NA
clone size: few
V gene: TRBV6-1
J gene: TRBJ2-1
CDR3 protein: CASSETISRDEQFF
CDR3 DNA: TGTGCCAGCAGTGAAACGATTAGCCGGGATGAGCAGTTCTTC

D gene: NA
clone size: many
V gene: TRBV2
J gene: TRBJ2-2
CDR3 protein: CASMLGEDGELFF
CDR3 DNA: TGTGCCAGCATGCTCGGGGAGGACGGGGAGCTGTTTTTT

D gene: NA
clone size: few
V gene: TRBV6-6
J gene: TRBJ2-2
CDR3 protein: CASSYSSTGWLFGELFF
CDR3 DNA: TGTGCCAGCAGTTACTCGTCCACAGGGTGGTTGTTCGGGGAGCTGTTTTTT

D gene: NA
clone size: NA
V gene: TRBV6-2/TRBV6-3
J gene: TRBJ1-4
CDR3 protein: CASSYRQGYEKLFF
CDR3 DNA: TGTGCCAGCAGTTATCGGCAGGGTTATGAAAAACTGTTTTTT

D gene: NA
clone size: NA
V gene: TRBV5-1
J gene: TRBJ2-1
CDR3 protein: CASSLVNGRIDNEQFF
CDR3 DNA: TGCGCCAGCAGCTTGGTTAATGGTAGAATTGACAATGAGCAGTTCTTC

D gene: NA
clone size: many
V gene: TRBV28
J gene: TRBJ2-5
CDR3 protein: CASSPRWAGKETQYF
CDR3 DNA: TGTGCCAGCAGTCCCCGGTGGGCGGGGAAGGAGACCCAGTACTTC

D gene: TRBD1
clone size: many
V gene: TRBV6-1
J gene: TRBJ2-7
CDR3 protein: CASSPASGQGYEQYF
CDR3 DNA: TGTGCCAGCAGTCCTGCCTCGGGACAGGGCTACGAGCAGTACTTC

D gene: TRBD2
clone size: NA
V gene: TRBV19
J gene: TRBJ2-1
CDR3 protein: CASNTGGSYNEQFF
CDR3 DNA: TGTGCCAGTAATACGGGGGGCTCCTACAATGAGCAGTTCTTC

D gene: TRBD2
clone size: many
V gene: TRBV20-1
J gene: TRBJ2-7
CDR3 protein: CSAPLAGGTEQYF
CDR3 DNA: TGCAGTGCCCCCCTGGCGGGAGGGACCGAGCAGTACTTC

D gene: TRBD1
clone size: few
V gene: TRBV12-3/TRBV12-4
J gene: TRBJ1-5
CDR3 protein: CASSRQGVSLNQPQHF
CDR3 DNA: TGTGCCAGCAGTCGACAGGGAGTGTCCCTCAATCAGCCCCAGCATTTT

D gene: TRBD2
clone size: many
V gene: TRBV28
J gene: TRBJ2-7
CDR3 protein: CASSPTGTSVDEQYF
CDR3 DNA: TGTGCCAGCAGTCCAACCGGGACTAGCGTAGACGAGCAGTACTTC

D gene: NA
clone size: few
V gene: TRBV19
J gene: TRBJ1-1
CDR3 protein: CASSPSGGPGTEAFF
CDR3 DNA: TGTGCCAGTAGTCCGTCCGGGGGGCCCGGGACTGAAGCTTTCTTT

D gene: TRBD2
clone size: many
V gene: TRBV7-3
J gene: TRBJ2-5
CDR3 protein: CASSLSGGPETQYF
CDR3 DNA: TGTGCCAGCAGCCTGTCGGGGGGACCCGAGACCCAGTACTTC

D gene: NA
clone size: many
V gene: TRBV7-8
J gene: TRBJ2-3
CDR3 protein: CASSLVAVASTDTQYF
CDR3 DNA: TGTGCCAGCAGCTTAGTCGCGGTAGCTAGCACAGATACGCAGTATTTT

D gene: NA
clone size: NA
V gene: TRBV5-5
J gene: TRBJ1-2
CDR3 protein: CASSLGQGRLYGYTF
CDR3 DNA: TGTGCCAGCAGCTTGGGGCAGGGGAGGCTCTATGGCTACACCTTC

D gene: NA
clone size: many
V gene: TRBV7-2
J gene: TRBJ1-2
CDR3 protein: CASSPGQNLYGYTF
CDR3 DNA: TGTGCCAGCAGCCCAGGACAGAACCTCTATGGCTACACCTTC

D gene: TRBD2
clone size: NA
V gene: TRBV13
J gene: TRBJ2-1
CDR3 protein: CASGPRLAEQFF
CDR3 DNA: TGTGCCAGCGGCCCAAGACTAGCTGAGCAGTTCTTC

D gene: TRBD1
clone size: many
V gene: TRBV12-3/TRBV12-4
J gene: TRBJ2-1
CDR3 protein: CASSLKAGTGGVDEQFF
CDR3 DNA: TGTGCCAGCAGTTTAAAAGCCGGGACAGGGGGCGTAGATGAGCAGTTCTTC

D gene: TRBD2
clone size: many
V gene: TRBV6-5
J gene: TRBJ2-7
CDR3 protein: CASSYSIFGLAGDEQYF
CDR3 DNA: TGTGCCAGCAGTTACTCGATATTCGGACTAGCGGGCGACGAGCAGTACTTC

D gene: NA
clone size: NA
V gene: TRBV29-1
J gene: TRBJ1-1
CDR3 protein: CSVLDSINTEAFF
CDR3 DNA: TGCAGCGTTCTGGACAGCATTAACACTGAAGCTTTCTTT

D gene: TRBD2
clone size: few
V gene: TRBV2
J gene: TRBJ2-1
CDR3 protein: CASSEVGLADYSYNEQFF
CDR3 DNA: TGTGCCAGCAGTGAAGTGGGGCTAGCGGACTACTCCTACAATGAGCAGTTCTTC

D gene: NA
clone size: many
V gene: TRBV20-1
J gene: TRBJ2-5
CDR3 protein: CSAREGGGETQYF
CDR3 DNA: TGCAGTGCTAGAGAGGGGGGCGGCGAGACCCAGTACTTC

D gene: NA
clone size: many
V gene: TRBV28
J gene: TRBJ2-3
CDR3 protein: CASSFSGAGDTQYF
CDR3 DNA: TGTGCCAGCAGTTTTTCTGGGGCTGGAGATACGCAGTATTTT

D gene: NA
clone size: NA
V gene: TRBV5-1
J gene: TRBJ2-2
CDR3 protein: CASSKSGNTGELFF
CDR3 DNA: TGCGCCAGCAGCAAAAGCGGAAACACCGGGGAGCTGTTTTTT

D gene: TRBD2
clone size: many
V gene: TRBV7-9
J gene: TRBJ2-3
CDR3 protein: CASSLVGTGGDTQYF
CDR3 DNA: TGTGCCAGCAGTTTAGTCGGGACGGGAGGCGATACGCAGTATTTT

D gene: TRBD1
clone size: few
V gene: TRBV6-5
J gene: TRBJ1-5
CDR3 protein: CASSYTRTGDQPQHF
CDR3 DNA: TGTGCCAGCAGTTATACCCGGACAGGCGATCAGCCCCAGCATTTT

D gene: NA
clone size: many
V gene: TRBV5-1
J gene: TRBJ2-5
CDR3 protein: CASSLDWGRETQYF
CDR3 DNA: TGCGCCAGCAGCTTGGACTGGGGCCGGGAGACCCAGTACTTC

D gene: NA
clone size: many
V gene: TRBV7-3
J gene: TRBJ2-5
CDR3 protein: CASSPRGAQETQYF
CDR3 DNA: TGTGCCAGCAGCCCACGGGGGGCCCAAGAGACCCAGTACTTC

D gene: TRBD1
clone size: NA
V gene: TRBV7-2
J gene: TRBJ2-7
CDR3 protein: CASSLGWGQSSYEQYF
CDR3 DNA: TGTGCCAGCAGTCTAGGATGGGGACAGAGCTCCTACGAGCAGTACTTC

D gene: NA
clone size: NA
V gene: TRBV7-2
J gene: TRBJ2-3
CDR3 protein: CASSANREVTDTQYF
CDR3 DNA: TGTGCCAGCAGCGCCAACAGGGAAGTCACAGATACGCAGTATTTT

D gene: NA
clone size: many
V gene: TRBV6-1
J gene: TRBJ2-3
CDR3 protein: CASSSGQHTDTQYF
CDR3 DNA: TGTGCCAGCAGTTCTGGTCAGCACACAGATACGCAGTATTTT

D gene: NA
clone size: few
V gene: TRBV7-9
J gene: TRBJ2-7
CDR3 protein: CAAPGDEQYF
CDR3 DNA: TGTGCAGCCCCAGGGGATGAGCAGTACTTC

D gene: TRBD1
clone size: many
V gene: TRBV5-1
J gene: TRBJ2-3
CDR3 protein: CASSPGQGSDTQYF
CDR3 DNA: TGCGCCAGCAGCCCGGGACAGGGGTCAGATACGCAGTATTTT

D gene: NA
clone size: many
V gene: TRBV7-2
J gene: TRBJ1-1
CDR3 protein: CASSLDLILNTEAFF
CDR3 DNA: TGTGCCAGCAGCTTAGACCTGATCCTGAACACTGAAGCTTTCTTT

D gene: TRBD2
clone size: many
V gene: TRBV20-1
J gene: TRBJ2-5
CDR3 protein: CSARLAGETQYF
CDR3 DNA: TGCAGTGCTAGGCTAGCGGGAGAGACCCAGTACTTC

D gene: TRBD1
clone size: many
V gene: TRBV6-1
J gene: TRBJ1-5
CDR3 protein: CASKGQSNQPQHF
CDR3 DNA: TGTGCCAGTAAGGGACAGAGCAATCAGCCCCAGCATTTT

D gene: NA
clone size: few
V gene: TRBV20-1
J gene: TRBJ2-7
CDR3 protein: CSARGDFYEQYF
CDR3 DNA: TGCAGTGCTAGAGGGGACTTCTACGAGCAGTACTTC

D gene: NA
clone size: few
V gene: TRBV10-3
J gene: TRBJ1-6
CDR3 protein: CASSVRGPNSPLHF
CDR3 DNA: TGTGCCAGCTCGGTGCGAGGGCCAAATTCACCCCTCCACTTT

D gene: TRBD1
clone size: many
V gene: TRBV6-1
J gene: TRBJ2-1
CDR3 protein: CASSRGQDYNEQFF
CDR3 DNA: TGTGCCAGCAGTCGAGGACAGGACTACAATGAGCAGTTCTTC

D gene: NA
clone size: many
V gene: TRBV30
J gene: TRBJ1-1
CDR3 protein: CAFAREANTEAFF
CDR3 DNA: TGTGCCTTCGCTAGGGAGGCGAACACTGAAGCTTTCTTT

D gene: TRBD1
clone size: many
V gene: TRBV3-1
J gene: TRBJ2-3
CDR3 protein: CASSQDGTGSGTDTQYF
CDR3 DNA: TGTGCCAGCAGCCAAGACGGGACAGGCTCGGGCACAGATACGCAGTATTTT

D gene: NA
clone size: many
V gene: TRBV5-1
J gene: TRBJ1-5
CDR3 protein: CASSLEMDQPQHF
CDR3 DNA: TGCGCCAGCAGCCTAGAGATGGATCAGCCCCAGCATTTT

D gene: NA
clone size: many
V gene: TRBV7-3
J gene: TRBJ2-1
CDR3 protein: CASSLTVLDEQFF
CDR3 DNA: TGTGCCAGCAGCTTAACGGTGCTGGATGAGCAGTTCTTC

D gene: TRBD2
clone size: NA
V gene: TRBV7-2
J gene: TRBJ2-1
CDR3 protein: CASSVPGLAGDNEQFF
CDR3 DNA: TGTGCCAGCAGCGTTCCGGGACTAGCGGGAGACAATGAGCAGTTCTTC

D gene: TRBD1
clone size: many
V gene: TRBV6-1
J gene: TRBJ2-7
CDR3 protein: CASSTRDRVYEQYF
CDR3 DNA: TGTGCCAGCAGTACGCGGGACAGGGTCTACGAGCAGTACTTC